The present T cell receptor beta chain was sequenced within a study of shared clonotypes between healthy human individuals. Using immunoSEQ multiplex PCR, the repertoire was profiled, and TCRdb retains in-frame clones only, with some absent. The sample yields approximately 1,000,000 clones, around 78% seen once. A single count supports this clone. The study separated CD4+ cells into CD45RA+ naive and CD45RA-negative memory subsets. The germline CDR1 and CDR2 sequences are SGHRS and YFSETQ. Trimming removed 4 bases from V and 3 bases from J, with 11 bases in between. The CDR3 runs 13 residues. Input material: memory CD4+ T cells from PBMCs. Subset described: CD45RA-negative fraction. This TCR was recovered from a man between 18 and 35 years old in good health. Some clones in this sample may be carry-over from other donors' samples. The chain recombines TRBV5-1 with TRBJ2-7; D perhaps matches TRBD2 (6 bases). CDR3 coding DNA: TGCGCCAGCAGCCTGGAGGGGTTCTACGAGCAGTACTTC. The encoded protein is CASSLEGFYEQYF.